The 10 T cell receptor beta chains reported below all come from one sample, sequenced in a study of blood T cell repertoires in COVID-19. TCRdb's copy holds only in-frame clones and misses some; the assay was immunoSEQ multiplex PCR. The sample consists of some 400,000 clones, about 90% of them appearing once. The source material was peripheral blood. The receptors originated from a woman in her twenties or thirties with COVID-19, enrolled during active disease.

The chain couples TRBV6-5 to TRBJ2-1, with D possibly TRBD1 on 6 matching bases. This CDR3 region has 12 residues. The V end was cut by 2 bases, the J end by 9 bases, with 8 bases between. The germline CDR1 and CDR2 sequences are MNHEY and SVGAGI. CDR3 residues: CASSYGTIEQFF. The DNA of the CDR3 is TGTGCCAGCAGTTACGGGACAATTGAGCAGTTCTTC.

The CDR3 region has the DNA TGTGCCAGTAGTATAGTGGGGACAGGGGTCATGAACACTGAAGCTTTCTTT. Its protein product is CASSIVGTGVMNTEAFF. The chain recombines TRBV19 with TRBJ1-1; 10 bases line up with TRBD1. The germline V gene has CDR1 LNHDA and CDR2 SQIVND (reference sequence). The CDR3 runs 17 residues. The J segment lost 0 bases and the V segment lost 1 base, leaving 5 bases of the junction unmatched.

This rearrangement joins TRBV30 to TRBJ1-2, with 12 bases that match TRBD1. Germline CDR1 and CDR2: GTSNPN and SVGIG (reference sequence). The trim removed 6 bases at V and 4 bases at J, leaving 15 bases unmatched. This CDR3 is 17 amino acids long. The CDR3 nucleotides read TGTGCCTGCTACGCCGGGACAGGGGGCTTAGAAAGCTATGGCTACACCTTC. This sequence encodes CACYAGTGGLESYGYTF.

The chain recombines TRBV28 with TRBJ2-2, with D possibly matching TRBD2 (6 bases). CDR3 length equals 14 residues. The germline CDR1 and CDR2 sequences are MDHEN and SYDVKM. V dropped 7 bases and J dropped 4 bases, with 13 bases sitting between them. CDR3 sequence: CASTLTGVTGELFF. CDR3 sequence (DNA): TGTGCCAGCACTCTTACGGGGGTCACCGGGGAGCTGTTTTTT.

V and J are TRBV5-1 and TRBJ2-3; D perhaps matches TRBD1 (6 bases). V was trimmed by 4 bases and J by 4 bases, leaving 22 bases between them. The CDR3 sequence is 17 residues long. Germline CDR1 reads SGHRS; CDR2 reads YFSETQ. CDR3 nucleotide sequence: TGCGCCAGCAGCCCCGCTACAGGGTCTGGGAGTGCAGATACGCAGTATTTT. Protein sequence: CASSPATGSGSADTQYF.

This chain uses TRBV27 with TRBJ2-7, with D possibly TRBD1 on 5 matching bases. The CDR3 runs 14 residues. The V gene lost 10 bases and the J gene lost 5 bases, with 21 bases spanning the gap. CDR1 is MNHEY, CDR2 SMNVEV, per germline (reference sequence). The CDR3 here is CATTAGIGFHEQYF. In nucleotides, the CDR3 is TGTGCCACCACGGCAGGGATTGGTTTCCACGAGCAGTACTTC.

The V and J genes are TRBV18 and TRBJ2-3; 7 nucleotides match TRBD1. Germline V gives CDR1 KGHSH, CDR2 LQKENI. This CDR3 has 16 residues. V was clipped by 1 base and J by 2 bases; unmatched bases: 6. The CDR3 loop is CASSPQGAGYTDTQYF. The CDR3 nucleotides read TGTGCCAGCTCACCACAGGGGGCCGGGTACACAGATACGCAGTATTTT.

CDR3 region: CASRTGGGPRRYEQYF. CDR3 in DNA: TGTGCCAGCCGAACGGGGGGAGGGCCTAGAAGATACGAGCAGTACTTC. The V and J genes are TRBV27 and TRBJ2-7, with 7 nucleotides matching TRBD2. Germline V gene lookup returns CDR1 MNHEY and CDR2 SMNVEV (reference sequence). With 8 bases clipped from V and 4 bases from J, the junction kept 17 bases outside the gene matches. The CDR3 is 16 amino acids.

The chain carries TRBV19 and TRBJ2-1, with 12 nucleotides matching TRBD2. The CDR3 is made up of 14 amino acids. Germline CDR1 is LNHDA and CDR2 is SQIVND (reference sequence). Trimming cost V 2 bases and J 10 bases; bases outside gene matches: 3. The CDR3 reads CASSISLAGGEQFF. As DNA, the CDR3 is TGTGCCAGTAGTATAAGCCTAGCGGGAGGGGAGCAGTTCTTC.

CDR3 region: CASKTLFSTDTQYF. CDR3 bases: TGTGCCAGTAAGACACTTTTTAGCACAGATACGCAGTATTTT. The chain joins TRBV19 to TRBJ2-3; no clear D gene. Germline V gene sequence: CDR1 LNHDA, CDR2 SQIVND (reference sequence). Between the trimmed V and J ends, which lost 7 bases and 0 bases, there was a span of 11 bases. There are 14 residues in the CDR3.